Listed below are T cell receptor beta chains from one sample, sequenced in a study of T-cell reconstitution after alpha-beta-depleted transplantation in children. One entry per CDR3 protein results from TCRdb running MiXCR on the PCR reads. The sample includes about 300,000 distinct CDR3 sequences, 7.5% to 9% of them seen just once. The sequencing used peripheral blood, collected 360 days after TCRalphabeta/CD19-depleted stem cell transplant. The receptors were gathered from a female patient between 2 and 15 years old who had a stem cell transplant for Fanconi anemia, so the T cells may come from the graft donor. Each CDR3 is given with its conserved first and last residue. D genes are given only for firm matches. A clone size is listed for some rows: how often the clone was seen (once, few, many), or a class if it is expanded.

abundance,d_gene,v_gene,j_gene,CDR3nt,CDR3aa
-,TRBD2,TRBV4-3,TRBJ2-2,TGCGCCAGCAGCCAAGAAGAACTAGCGGGGGGCCTCGAGGAGCTGTTTTTT,CASSQEELAGGLEELFF
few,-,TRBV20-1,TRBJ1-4,TGCTGTGCTAGCCTCCCCATCAGGATTGCAACTAATGAAAAACTGTTTTTT,CCASLPIRIATNEKLFF
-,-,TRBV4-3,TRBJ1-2,TGCGCCAGCAGCCAAGCCGGGGTGGTGGGCGGCTACACCTTC,CASSQAGVVGGYTF
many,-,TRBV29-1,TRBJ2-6,TGCAGCGTTGGGGTCTCTGGGGCCAACGTCCTGACTTTC,CSVGVSGANVLTF
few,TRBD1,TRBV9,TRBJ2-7,TGTGCCAGCAGCGTAGAGAACAGGGGGTACGAGCAGTACTTC,CASSVENRGYEQYF
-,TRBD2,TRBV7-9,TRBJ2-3,TGTGCCAGCATCTCCGGACTAGAAGTCAGTTGGGATACGCAGTATTTT,CASISGLEVSWDTQYF
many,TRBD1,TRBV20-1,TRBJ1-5,TGCAGTAACCAGGGGGATGGGGATCAGCCCCAGCATTTT,CSNQGDGDQPQHF
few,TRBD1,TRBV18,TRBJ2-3,TGTGCCAGCTCAGCTGGACAGGAGGCTAGCACAGATACGCAGTATTTT,CASSAGQEASTDTQYF
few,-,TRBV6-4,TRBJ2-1,TGTGCCAGCAGTGACAAAGGTCCGGGCCTCTACAATGAGCAGTTCTTC,CASSDKGPGLYNEQFF
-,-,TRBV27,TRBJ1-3,TGTGCCAGCAGTCCAGACACCTCCTCTGGAAACACCATATATTTT,CASSPDTSSGNTIYF
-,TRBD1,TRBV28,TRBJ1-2,TGTGCCAGCAGCCAGGACAGGGGCGGCTATGGCTACACCTTC,CASSQDRGGYGYTF
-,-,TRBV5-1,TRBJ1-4,TGCGCCAGCAGCTTGGGCCGGGAGGAACTGTTTTTT,CASSLGREELFF
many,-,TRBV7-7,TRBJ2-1,TGTGCTAGCAGTAGGGGCTGGCGAGATGAGCAGTTCTTC,CASSRGWRDEQFF